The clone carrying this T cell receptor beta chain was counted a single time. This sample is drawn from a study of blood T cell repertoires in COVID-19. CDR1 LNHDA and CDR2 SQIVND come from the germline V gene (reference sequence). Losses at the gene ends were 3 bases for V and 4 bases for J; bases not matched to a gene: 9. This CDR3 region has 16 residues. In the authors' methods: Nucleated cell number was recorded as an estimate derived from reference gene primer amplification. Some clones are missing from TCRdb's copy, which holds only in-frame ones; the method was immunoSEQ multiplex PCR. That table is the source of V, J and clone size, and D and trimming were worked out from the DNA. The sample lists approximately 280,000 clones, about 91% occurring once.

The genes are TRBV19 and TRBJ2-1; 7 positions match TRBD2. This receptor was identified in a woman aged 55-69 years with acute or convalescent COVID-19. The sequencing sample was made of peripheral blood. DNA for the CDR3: TGTGCCAGTAGTATCCCTAGGGCGGGAGTTTACAATGAGCAGTTCTTC. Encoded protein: CASSIPRAGVYNEQFF.